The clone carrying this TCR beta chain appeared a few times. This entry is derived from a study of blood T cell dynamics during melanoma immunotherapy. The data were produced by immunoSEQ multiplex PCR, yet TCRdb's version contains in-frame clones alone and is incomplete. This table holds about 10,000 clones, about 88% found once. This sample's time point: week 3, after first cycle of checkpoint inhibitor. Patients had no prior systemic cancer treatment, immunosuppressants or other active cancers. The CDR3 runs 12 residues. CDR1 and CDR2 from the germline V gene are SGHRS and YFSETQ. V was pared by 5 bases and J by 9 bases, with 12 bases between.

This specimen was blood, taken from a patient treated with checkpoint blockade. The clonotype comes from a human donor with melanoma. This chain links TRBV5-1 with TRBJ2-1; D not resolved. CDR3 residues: CASRSLEREQFF. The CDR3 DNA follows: TGCGCCAGCAGGTCTTTAGAGCGTGAGCAGTTCTTC.